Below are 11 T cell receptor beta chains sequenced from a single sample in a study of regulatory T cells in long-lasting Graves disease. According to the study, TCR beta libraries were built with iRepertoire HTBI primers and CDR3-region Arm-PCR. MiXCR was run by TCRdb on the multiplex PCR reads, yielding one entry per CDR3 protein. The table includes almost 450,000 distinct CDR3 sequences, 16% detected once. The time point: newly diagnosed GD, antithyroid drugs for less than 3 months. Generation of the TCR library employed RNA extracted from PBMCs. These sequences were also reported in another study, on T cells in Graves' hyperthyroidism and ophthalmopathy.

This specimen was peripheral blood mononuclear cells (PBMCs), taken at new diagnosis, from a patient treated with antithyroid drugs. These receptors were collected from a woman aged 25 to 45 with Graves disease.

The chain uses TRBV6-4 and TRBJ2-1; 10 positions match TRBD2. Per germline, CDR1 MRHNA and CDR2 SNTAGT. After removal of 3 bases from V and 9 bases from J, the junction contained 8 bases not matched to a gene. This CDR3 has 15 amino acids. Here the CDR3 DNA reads TGTGCCAGCAGTGAGAGCCCAGCGGGAGGGGGTGAGCAGTTCTTC. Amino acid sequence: CASSESPAGGGEQFF.

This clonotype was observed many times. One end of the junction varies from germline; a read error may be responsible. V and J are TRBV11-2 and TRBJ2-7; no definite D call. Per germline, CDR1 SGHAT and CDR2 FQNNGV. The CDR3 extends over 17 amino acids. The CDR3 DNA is TGTGCCAGCAGCTTCCCTGGGATGCTGCGACGTCCCTATGAGCAGTACTTC. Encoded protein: CASSFPGMLRRPYEQYF.

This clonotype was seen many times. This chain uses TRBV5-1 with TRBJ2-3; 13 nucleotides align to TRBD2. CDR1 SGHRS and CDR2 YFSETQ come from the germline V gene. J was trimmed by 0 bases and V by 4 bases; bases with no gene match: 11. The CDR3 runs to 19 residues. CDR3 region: CASSGWTSGSITSTDTQYF. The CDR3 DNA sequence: TGCGCCAGCAGCGGGTGGACTAGCGGGAGCATTACTAGCACAGATACGCAGTATTTT.

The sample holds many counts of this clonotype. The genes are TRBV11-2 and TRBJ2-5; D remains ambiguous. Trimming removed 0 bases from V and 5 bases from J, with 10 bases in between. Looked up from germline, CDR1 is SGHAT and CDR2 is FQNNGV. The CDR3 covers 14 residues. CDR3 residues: CASSLDRAWETQYF. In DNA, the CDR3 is TGTGCCAGCAGCTTAGATAGGGCATGGGAGACCCAGTACTTC.

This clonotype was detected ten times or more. In DNA, the CDR3 is TGTGCCAGCAGCCAAGACTATCCCTACGAGCAGTACTTC. As protein: CASSQDYPYEQYF. The J gene is TRBJ2-7, the V gene TRBV12-3 or TRBV12-4; D is possibly TRBD2 (5 bases). The CDR3 has 13 residues. Trimming stripped 6 bases from V and 2 bases from J, with 11 bases between.

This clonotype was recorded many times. The DNA of the CDR3 is TGTGCCAGCAGGAGGGACTTCAATGAGCAGTTCTTC. As protein: CASRRDFNEQFF. The J gene is TRBJ2-1, the V gene TRBV5-6, with D possibly TRBD2 on 6 matching bases. Trimming shortened V by 5 bases and J by 6 bases, and 9 bases separated the two germline ends. Germline V gives CDR1 SGHDT, CDR2 YYEEEE. CDR3 length: 12 residues.

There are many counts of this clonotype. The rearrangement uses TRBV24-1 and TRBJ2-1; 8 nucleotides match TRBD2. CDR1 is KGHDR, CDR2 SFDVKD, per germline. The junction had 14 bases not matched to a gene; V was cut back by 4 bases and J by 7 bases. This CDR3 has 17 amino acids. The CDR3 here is CATSDPGLAGPGNEQFF. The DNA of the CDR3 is TGTGCCACCAGTGACCCCGGTCTAGCGGGTCCCGGGAATGAGCAGTTCTTC.

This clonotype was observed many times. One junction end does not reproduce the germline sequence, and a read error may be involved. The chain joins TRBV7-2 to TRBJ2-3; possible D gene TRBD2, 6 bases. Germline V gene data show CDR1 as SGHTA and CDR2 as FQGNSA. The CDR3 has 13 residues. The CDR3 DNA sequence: TGTGCCAGCAGCCTAGCGTCGGCAGATACGCAGTATTTT. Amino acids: CASSLASADTQYF.

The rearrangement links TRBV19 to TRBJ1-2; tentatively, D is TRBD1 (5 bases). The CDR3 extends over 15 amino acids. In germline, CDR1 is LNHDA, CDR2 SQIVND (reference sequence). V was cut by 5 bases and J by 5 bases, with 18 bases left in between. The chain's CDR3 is CASSVASGGKYGYTF. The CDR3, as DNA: TGTGCCAGTAGTGTCGCGTCGGGGGGAAAATATGGCTACACCTTC.

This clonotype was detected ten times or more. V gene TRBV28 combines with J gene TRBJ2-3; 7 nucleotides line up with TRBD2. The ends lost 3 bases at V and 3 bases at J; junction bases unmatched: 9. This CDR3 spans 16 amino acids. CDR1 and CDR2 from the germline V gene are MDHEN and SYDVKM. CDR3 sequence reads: CASSFVAGWRTDTQYF. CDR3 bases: TGTGCCAGCAGTTTCGTAGCGGGCTGGAGAACAGATACGCAGTATTTT.

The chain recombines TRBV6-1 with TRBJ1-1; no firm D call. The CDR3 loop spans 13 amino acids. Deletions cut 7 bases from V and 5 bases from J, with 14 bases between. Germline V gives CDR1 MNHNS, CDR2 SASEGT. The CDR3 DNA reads TGTGCCAGCAAGAACCTGGCGGGGACTGAAGCTTTCTTT. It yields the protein CASKNLAGTEAFF.